Listed below are T cell receptor beta chains from one sample, sequenced in a study of persistence of HIV-infected CD4 T cells. Here immunoSEQ multiplex PCR was the method, and the copy in TCRdb shows in-frame clones only, minus some. Among more than 25,000 clones listed, more than 75% were seen once. Antigen specificity for these receptors is unknown. The input for sequencing was CD4+ T cells sorted from PBMCs after roughly 18-hour stimulation, taken from a patient who received antiretroviral therapy. These receptors were obtained from an adult woman with HIV who was CMV-seropositive. Both conserved end residues are part of each CDR3. D genes are given only for firm matches. Clone size, where shown, is once, few, many, or a class for clones that have expanded.

>.|TRBJ1-5|15|TRBV3-1/TRBV3-2|.
CASSQDDGSGEPQHF
TGTGCCAGCAGCCAAGACGATGGGAGTGGTGAGCCCCAGCATTTT
>.|TRBJ1-2|15|TRBV27|TRBD1
CASSPQEARDSVYTF
TGTGCCAGCAGTCCACAGGAAGCGAGGGACAGTGTCTACACCTTC
>.|TRBJ1-6|16|TRBV4-1|.
CASSQDGETNNSPLHF
TGCGCCAGCAGCCAAGATGGGGAGACGAATAATTCACCCCTCCACTTT
>.|TRBJ2-7|13|TRBV10-1|.
CASSRDGTYEQYF
TGCGCCAGCAGTCGGGACGGAACCTACGAGCAGTACTTC
>.|TRBJ2-5|15|TRBV19|.
CASSMGDSRGETQYF
TGTGCCAGTAGTATGGGGGACTCCCGAGGAGAGACCCAGTACTTC
>.|TRBJ1-2|16|TRBV19|.
CASSIRGVGSNYGYTF
TGTGCCAGTAGTATAAGGGGAGTAGGTTCTAACTATGGCTACACCTTC
>few|TRBJ1-4|13|TRBV30|.
CAWSVQFNEKLFF
TGTGCCTGGAGTGTACAGTTTAATGAAAAACTGTTTTTT
>.|TRBJ1-3|13|TRBV7-3|.
CASSSVPGNTIYF
TGTGCCAGCAGCTCTGTTCCTGGAAACACCATATATTTT
>.|TRBJ1-3|13|TRBV2|.
CASSPGAGNTIYF
TGTGCCAGCAGCCCGGGGGCTGGAAACACCATATATTTT
>.|TRBJ2-1|9|TRBV10-3|.
CAIGAEQFF
TGTGCCATAGGTGCTGAGCAGTTCTTC
>.|TRBJ1-6|14|TRBV6-6|.
CASRPGIQSSPLHF
TGTGCCAGCAGGCCCGGGATTCAGAGTTCACCCCTCCACTTT
>.|TRBJ2-4|14|TRBV30|.
CAWSVGLPGGIQYF
TGTGCCTGGAGTGTTGGACTCCCCGGAGGCATTCAGTACTTC
>.|TRBJ2-2|15|TRBV19|TRBD1
CASSIGQGNTGELFF
TGTGCCAGTAGTATCGGACAGGGTAACACCGGGGAGCTGTTTTTT
>.|TRBJ1-2|14|TRBV27|.
CASRPGAGGKGYTF
TGTGCCAGCCGCCCGGGGGCGGGGGGGAAGGGCTACACCTTC
>.|TRBJ1-4|16|TRBV28|TRBD1
CASSSSGTGGNEKLFF
TGTGCCAGCAGTTCCTCCGGGACAGGGGGTAATGAAAAACTGTTTTTT
>.|TRBJ1-1|12|TRBV12-5|TRBD1
CATRQGHAEAFF
TGTGCTACCCGACAGGGGCACGCTGAAGCTTTCTTT
>.|TRBJ1-1|16|TRBV27|.
CASSLLYIGEFTEAFF
TGTGCCAGCAGTTTACTCTATATAGGGGAATTCACTGAAGCTTTCTTT
>.|TRBJ1-1|16|TRBV6-1|.
CASSERLVAGPTEAFF
TGTGCCAGCAGTGAAAGGTTAGTCGCCGGGCCCACTGAAGCTTTCTTT
>.|TRBJ1-4|14|TRBV19|TRBD1
CASNVRGLGEKLFF
TGTGCCAGTAACGTAAGGGGGCTGGGTGAAAAACTGTTTTTT
>.|TRBJ1-2|13|TRBV28|.
CASSQRQIYGYTF
TGTGCCAGCAGCCAAAGGCAGATCTATGGCTACACCTTC
>few|TRBJ1-5|14|TRBV6-5|.
CASSYGGAHQPQHF
TGTGCCAGCAGTTACGGGGGGGCACATCAGCCCCAGCATTTT
>few|TRBJ1-6|15|TRBV5-8|.
CASSLARDGNSPLHF
TGTGCCAGCAGCTTGGCCCGGGACGGGAATTCACCCCTCCACTTT
>.|TRBJ1-2|15|TRBV19|.
CASRMTARGFRGYTF
TGTGCCAGTAGAATGACCGCGCGGGGCTTCCGTGGCTACACCTTC
>.|TRBJ2-3|14|TRBV18|.
CASSPTRGGDTQYF
TGTGCCAGCTCACCCACCAGGGGGGGAGATACGCAGTATTTT
>.|TRBJ1-2|15|TRBV4-1|.
CASSQESDENYGYTF
TGCGCCAGCAGCCAAGAATCAGACGAAAACTATGGCTACACCTTC
>.|TRBJ2-5|15|TRBV9|TRBD1
CASSVGGTAKETQYF
TGTGCCAGCAGCGTAGGGGGGACAGCAAAAGAGACCCAGTACTTC
>.|TRBJ2-7|17|TRBV18|TRBD1
CASSPDRGLGKSYEQYF
TGTGCCAGCTCCCCCGACAGGGGGCTGGGAAAATCCTACGAGCAGTACTTC
>.|TRBJ2-7|12|TRBV12-3/TRBV12-4|.
CASSAAYSEQYF
TGTGCCAGCAGCGCAGCTTATAGCGAGCAGTACTTC
>.|TRBJ2-7|14|TRBV7-6|.
CASSRSQGSNEQYF
TGTGCCAGCAGCCGCTCACAGGGTTCCAACGAGCAGTACTTC
>once|TRBJ2-3|11|TRBV2|.
CASSPTDTQYF
TGTGCCAGCAGTCCCACAGATACGCAGTATTTT
>few|TRBJ1-4|14|TRBV19|.
CASSIDERSEKLFF
TGTGCCAGTAGTATAGACGAGAGGTCTGAAAAACTGTTTTTT
>once|TRBJ1-1|13|TRBV29-1|.
CSTSGWEGTEAFF
TGCAGCACCTCGGGGTGGGAGGGGACTGAAGCTTTCTTT
>.|TRBJ2-3|13|TRBV19|TRBD2
CATRGGPADTQYF
TGTGCCACTCGGGGAGGGCCCGCAGATACGCAGTATTTT
>.|TRBJ2-1|15|TRBV9|.
CASSANPSTTRTQFF
TGTGCCAGCAGCGCCAATCCTTCGACGACTAGGACGCAGTTCTTC
>.|TRBJ2-3|14|TRBV19|.
CASNGGTSTDTQYF
TGTGCCAGTAATGGCGGTACTAGCACAGATACGCAGTATTTT
>.|TRBJ1-6|15|TRBV6-5|.
CASRFASINNSPLHF
TGTGCCAGCAGATTTGCCTCGATCAATAATTCACCCCTCCACTTT
>.|TRBJ1-6|12|TRBV30|.
CAWSVPGGPLHF
TGTGCCTGGAGTGTACCGGGAGGCCCCCTCCACTTT
>.|TRBJ1-5|13|TRBV29-1|TRBD1
CSVGQGVGQPQHF
TGCAGCGTTGGACAGGGCGTCGGGCAGCCCCAGCATTTT
>.|TRBJ1-2|14|TRBV28|TRBD1
CASSLGGGEKGYTF
TGTGCCAGCAGTTTAGGAGGGGGCGAGAAGGGCTACACCTTC
>.|TRBJ1-2|16|TRBV9|.
CASSVGGQTGVYGYTF
TGTGCCAGCAGCGTAGGGGGCCAGACAGGAGTCTATGGCTACACCTTC
>.|TRBJ1-1|12|TRBV14|.
CASSQEPLEAFF
TGTGCCAGCAGCCAAGAACCGCTTGAAGCTTTCTTT
>.|TRBJ1-3|17|TRBV14|.
CASSQVGGARSGNTIYF
TGTGCCAGCAGCCAAGTGGGGGGGGCCCGTTCGGGAAACACCATATATTTT
>.|TRBJ1-3|16|TRBV30|.
CAWSVKGRRSGNTIYF
TGTGCCTGGAGTGTAAAGGGACGCCGCTCTGGAAACACCATATATTTT
>.|TRBJ1-6|15|TRBV5-6|.
CASSLAGVYNSPLHF
TGTGCCAGCAGCTTGGCGGGGGTCTATAATTCACCCCTCCACTTT
>.|TRBJ1-2|15|TRBV6-5|.
CASSYVLDPESGYTF
TGTGCCAGCAGTTACGTTCTGGACCCGGAGTCGGGCTACACCTTC
>few|TRBJ2-1|13|TRBV5-1|TRBD2
CASSLAGGTEQFF
TGCGCCAGCAGCTTGGCGGGGGGGACTGAGCAGTTCTTC
>.|TRBJ2-7|15|TRBV20-1|TRBD1
CSASSSGQGIHEQYF
TGCAGTGCTAGTTCTTCGGGACAGGGTATCCACGAGCAGTACTTC
>.|TRBJ1-6|12|TRBV3-1/TRBV3-2|.
CASSPGERSLHF
TGTGCCAGCAGCCCAGGGGAGCGGTCCCTCCACTTT
>.|TRBJ1-1|12|TRBV5-1|.
CASREANTEAFF
TGCGCCAGCAGGGAGGCAAACACTGAAGCTTTCTTT
>.|TRBJ2-3|16|TRBV7-8|TRBD1
CASSPRDRGSTDTQYF
TGTGCCAGCAGCCCCCGGGACAGGGGATCCACAGATACGCAGTATTTT
>.|TRBJ2-7|15|TRBV4-2|TRBD2
CASSPSGGNSYEQYF
TGTGCCAGCAGCCCGAGCGGGGGCAATTCCTACGAGCAGTACTTC
>.|TRBJ1-2|15|TRBV3-1/TRBV3-2|.
CASSQLEGDWYGYTF
TGTGCCAGCAGCCAATTGGAAGGGGATTGGTATGGCTACACCTTC
>.|TRBJ2-1|16|TRBV6-5|TRBD2
CASSYPASGGVDEQFF
TGTGCCAGCAGTTACCCTGCTAGCGGGGGGGTCGATGAGCAGTTCTTC
>.|TRBJ1-6|16|TRBV19|.
CASSAGVISYNSPLHF
TGTGCCAGTAGTGCCGGGGTTATCTCCTATAATTCACCCCTCCACTTT
>.|TRBJ2-3|15|TRBV19|.
CASSIVAGASETQYF
TGTGCCAGTAGTATAGTGGCGGGGGCATCCGAGACGCAGTATTTT
>.|TRBJ1-3|17|TRBV15|.
CATSRVLAPDGGNTIYF
TGTGCCACCAGCAGAGTCCTTGCCCCTGATGGAGGAAACACCATATATTTT